One T cell receptor (beta chain) is described in this entry. The antigen remains undetermined. The sample belongs to a study of OX40 agonist ivuxolimab in advanced cancers. General observations from the study: Some nonresponders likewise displayed low normalized T-cell clonal expansion.

Profiling relied on immunoSEQ multiplex PCR, and the TCRdb table lists in-frame clones only, not all of them. The sample consists of about 77,000 clones, approximately 89% of them appearing once. The germline CDR1 and CDR2 sequences are SGHNT and YYREEE (reference sequence). The CDR3 loop spans 16 amino acids. V lost 2 bases and J 2 bases, leaving 11 bases between the germline ends. The chain uses TRBV5-4 and TRBJ2-6; TRBD1 or TRBD2 may be the D gene (6 bases each). This clonotype originated in an adult with an advanced solid tumor such as melanoma, head and neck, liver or kidney cancer. The input for sequencing was CD4+ or CD8+ T cells sorted from blood, taken in a trial of the OX40 agonist ivuxolimab. The CDR3 sequence: CASSFPGAAGANVLTF. The CDR3 nucleotides are TGTGCCAGCAGCTTCCCGGGGGCGGCTGGGGCCAACGTCCTGACTTTC.